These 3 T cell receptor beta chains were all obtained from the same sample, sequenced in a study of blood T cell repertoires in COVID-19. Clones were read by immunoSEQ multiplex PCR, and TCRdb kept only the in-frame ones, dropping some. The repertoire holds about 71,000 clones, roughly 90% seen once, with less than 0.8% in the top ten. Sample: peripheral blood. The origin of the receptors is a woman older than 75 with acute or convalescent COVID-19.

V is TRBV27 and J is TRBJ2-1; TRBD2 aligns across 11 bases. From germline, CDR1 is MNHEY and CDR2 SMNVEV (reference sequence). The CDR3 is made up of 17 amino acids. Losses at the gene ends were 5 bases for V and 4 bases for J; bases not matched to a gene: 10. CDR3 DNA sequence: TGTGCCAGCAGTCCCCCCCGCGGGACTAGCGGTTACAATGAGCAGTTCTTC. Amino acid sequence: CASSPPRGTSGYNEQFF.

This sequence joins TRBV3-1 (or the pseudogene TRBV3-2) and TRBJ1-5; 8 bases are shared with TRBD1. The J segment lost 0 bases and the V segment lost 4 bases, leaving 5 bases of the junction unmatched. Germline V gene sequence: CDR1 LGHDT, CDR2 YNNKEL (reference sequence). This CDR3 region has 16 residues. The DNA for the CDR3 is TGTGCCAGCAGCCGAGGGACAGGACTTAGCAATCAGCCCCAGCATTTT. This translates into CASSRGTGLSNQPQHF.

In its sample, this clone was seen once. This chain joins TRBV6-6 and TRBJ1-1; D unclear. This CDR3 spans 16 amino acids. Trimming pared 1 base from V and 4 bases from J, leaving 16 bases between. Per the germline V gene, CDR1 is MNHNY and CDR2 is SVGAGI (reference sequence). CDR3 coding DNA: TGTGCCAGCAGTTACTTGGCGATGACCGAGGCCACTGAAGCTTTCTTT. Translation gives CASSYLAMTEATEAFF.